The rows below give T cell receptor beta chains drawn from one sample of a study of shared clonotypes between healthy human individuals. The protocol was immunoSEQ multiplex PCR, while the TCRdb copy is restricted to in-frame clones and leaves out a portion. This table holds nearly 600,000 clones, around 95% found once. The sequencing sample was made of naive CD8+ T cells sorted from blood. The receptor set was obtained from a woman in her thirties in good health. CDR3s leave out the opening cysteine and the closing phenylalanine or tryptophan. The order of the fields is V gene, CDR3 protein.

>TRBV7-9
ASSRSGTGTGNTIY
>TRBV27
ASSLSPVWEQY
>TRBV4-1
ASSQIQEAAYEQY
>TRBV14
ASRDSSTVNTEAF
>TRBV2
ASGLTQGWETQY
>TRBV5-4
ASNDRGDTQY
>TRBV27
ASSFYPTDTQY
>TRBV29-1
SARRTGNTGELF
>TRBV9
ASSVGHSYEQY
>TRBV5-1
ASRAGDPYEQY
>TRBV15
ATEGAGASTDTQY
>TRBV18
ASSPGQTYEQY
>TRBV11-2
ASSLVSIRRLNTGELF
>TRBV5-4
ASSWGGVEAF
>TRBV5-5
ASSLRFNEQY
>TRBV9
ASSVGDSYEQY
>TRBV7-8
ASSLRTDKPSPSTDTQY
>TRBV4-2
ASSQDLAGGPADEQF
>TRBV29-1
SAAPSYHEQY
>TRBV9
ASSVLSANTGELF
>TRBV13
ASSSNRDPYEQY
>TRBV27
ASSLLGQGAFGELF
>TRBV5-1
ASSLGLDQETQY
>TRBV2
ASSSTNTGELF
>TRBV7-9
ASSFGTINEQF
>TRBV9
ASNAGGRGQPQH
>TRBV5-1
ASSLAFRDRGIKTQY
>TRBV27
ASSLRQTHNYGYT
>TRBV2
ASTNEQY
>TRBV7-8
ASSPGGSGSTYEQY
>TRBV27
ASSLGSDHQPQH
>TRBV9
ASSPRLAGKDEQF
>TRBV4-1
ASSQGPFYEQY
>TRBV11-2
ASSSTITSGVYNEQF
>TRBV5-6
ASSAEMSYGYT
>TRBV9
ASSVGIGQPQH
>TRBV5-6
ASSFFDLANYGYT
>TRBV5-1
ASSLGGNEQF
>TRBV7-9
ASRPTGNYGYT
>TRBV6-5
ASHSWNEQY
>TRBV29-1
SGGDGSSYEQY
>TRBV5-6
ASSSGLALHEQF
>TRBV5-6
ASSLGPADSKVLF
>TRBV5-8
ASSLLRGSLSGELF
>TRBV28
ASSLGVNTEAF
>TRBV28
ASSPRREGYT
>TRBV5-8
ASSFGGRGAF
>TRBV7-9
ASSLGGVLSNQPQH
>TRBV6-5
ASREDNQETQY
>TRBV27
ASSPQGGNQPQH
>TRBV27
ASRTGASTDTQY
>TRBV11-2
ASSLVAGAVDTQY
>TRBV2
ASSSDRSYNEQF